This T cell receptor beta chain was obtained from a study of blood T cells in healthy people across ages. Overall study results and limits: Higher diversity and more naive CD4+ cells were features of long-lived donors, compared to aged donors. Age brought a roughly linear fall in TCR beta diversity measured per million T cells.

Concerning this clonotype itself: No antigen is known for it.

Germline V lookup: CDR1 DFQATT, CDR2 SNEGSKA (reference sequence). Trimming removed 1 base from V and 2 bases from J, with 11 bases in between. The CDR3 is 14 amino acids. The use of a sample-barcoded 5' primer and a J-beta primer mix characterized a second PCR of about 7 to 12 cycles. Each sample yielded at least 2.5 million CDR3-containing paired-end reads. TCRdb processed the 5' RACE reads anew with MiXCR; each CDR3 protein has one entry. The repertoire holds about 640,000 distinct CDR3 sequences, with 45% to 65% as singletons. Drawing of peripheral blood yielded roughly 9.8 milliliters from each donor.

The receptor comes from a man aged 60-69 years in good health. The chain uses TRBV20-1 and TRBJ2-5, with D possibly being TRBD2 (6 bases). Sequenced input: blood. The DNA of the CDR3 is TGCAGTGCTAGAGTGGCTAGCGCTCAAGAGACCCAGTACTTC. As protein: CSARVASAQETQYF.